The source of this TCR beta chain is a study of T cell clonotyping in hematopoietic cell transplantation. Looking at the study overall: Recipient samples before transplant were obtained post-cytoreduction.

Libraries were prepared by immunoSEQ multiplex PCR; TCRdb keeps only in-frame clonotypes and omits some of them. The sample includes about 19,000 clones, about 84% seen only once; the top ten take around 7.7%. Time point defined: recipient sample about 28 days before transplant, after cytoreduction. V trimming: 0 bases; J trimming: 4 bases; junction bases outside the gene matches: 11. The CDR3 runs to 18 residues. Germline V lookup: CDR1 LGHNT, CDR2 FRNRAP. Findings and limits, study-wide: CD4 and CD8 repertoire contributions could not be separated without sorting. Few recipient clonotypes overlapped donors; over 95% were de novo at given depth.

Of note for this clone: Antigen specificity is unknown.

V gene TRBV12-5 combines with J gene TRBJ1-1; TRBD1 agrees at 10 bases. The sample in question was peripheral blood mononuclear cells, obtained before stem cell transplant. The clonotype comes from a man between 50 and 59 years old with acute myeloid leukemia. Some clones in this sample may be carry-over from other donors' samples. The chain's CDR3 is CASGLVLTTGGSPTEAFF. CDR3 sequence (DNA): TGTGCTAGTGGTTTGGTCTTAACGACAGGGGGCTCTCCCACTGAAGCTTTCTTT.